The sequence of this T cell receptor beta chain was determined in a study of control samples from healthy donors and cancer patients. The germline gives CDR1 SGHRS, CDR2 YFSETQ. The CDR3 contains 16 residues. Trimming took 4 bases from V and 0 from J; bases not matched to a gene: 6. The protocol was immunoSEQ multiplex PCR, while the TCRdb copy is restricted to in-frame clones and leaves out a portion. The repertoire holds 95,000 to 110,000 clones, about 89% seen once, with about 18% in the top ten. The source material was PBMCs. This TCR derives from a man between 60 and 75 years old with lung cancer. The chain employs TRBV5-1 and TRBJ2-3, with 9 positions matching TRBD1. The CDR3 nucleotides read TGCGCCAGCAGCGTACAGGGGGCGATCAGCACAGATACGCAGTATTTT. Residues: CASSVQGAISTDTQYF.